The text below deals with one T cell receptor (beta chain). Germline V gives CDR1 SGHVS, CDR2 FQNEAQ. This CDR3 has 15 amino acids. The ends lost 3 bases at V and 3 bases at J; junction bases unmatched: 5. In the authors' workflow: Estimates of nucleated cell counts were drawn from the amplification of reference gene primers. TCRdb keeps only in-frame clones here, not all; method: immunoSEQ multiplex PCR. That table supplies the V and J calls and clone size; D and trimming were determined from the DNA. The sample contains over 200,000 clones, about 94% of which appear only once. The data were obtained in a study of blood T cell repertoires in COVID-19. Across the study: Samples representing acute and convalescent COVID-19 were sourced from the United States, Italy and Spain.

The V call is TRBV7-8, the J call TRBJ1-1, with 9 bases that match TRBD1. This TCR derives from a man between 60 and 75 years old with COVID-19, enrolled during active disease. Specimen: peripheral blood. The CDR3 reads CASSFPGQGDTEAFF. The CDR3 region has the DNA TGTGCCAGCAGCTTCCCGGGACAGGGAGACACTGAAGCTTTCTTT.